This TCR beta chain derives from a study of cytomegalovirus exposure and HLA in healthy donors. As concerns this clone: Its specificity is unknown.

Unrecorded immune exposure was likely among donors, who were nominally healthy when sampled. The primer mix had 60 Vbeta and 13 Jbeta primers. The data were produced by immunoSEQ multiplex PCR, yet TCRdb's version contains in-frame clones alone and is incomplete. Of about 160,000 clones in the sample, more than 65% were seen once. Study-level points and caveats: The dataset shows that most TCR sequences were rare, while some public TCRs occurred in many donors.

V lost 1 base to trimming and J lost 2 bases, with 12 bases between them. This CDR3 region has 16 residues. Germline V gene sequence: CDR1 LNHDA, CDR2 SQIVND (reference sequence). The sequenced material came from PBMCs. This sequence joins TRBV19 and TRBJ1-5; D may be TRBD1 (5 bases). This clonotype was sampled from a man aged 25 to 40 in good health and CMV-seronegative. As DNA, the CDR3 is TGTGCCAGTAGTATAGTGAGACAGCCCGGCAATCAGCCCCAGCATTTT. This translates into CASSIVRQPGNQPQHF.